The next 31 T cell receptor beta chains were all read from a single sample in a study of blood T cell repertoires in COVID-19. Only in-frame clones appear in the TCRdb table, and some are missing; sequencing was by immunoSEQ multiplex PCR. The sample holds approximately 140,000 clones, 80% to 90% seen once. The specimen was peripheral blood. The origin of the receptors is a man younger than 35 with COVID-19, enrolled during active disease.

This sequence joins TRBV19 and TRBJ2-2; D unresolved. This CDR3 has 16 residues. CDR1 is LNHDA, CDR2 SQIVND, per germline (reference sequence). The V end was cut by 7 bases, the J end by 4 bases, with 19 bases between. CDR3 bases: TGTGCCAGTAATAAAATGGTACTCTCGGGCACCGGGGAGCTGTTTTTT. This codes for CASNKMVLSGTGELFF.

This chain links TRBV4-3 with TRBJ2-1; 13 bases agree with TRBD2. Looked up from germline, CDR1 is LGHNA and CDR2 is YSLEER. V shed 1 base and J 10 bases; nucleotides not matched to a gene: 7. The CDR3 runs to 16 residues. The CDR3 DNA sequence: TGCGCCAGCAGCCAAGGGACTAGCGGGAGCCTATACGAGCAGTTCTTC. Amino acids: CASSQGTSGSLYEQFF.

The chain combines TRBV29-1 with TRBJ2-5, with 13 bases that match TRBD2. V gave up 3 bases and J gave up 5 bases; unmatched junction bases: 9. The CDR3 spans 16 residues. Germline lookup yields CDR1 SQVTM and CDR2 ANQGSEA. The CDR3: CSVDGTSGKTPETQYF. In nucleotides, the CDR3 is TGCAGCGTTGACGGGACTAGCGGGAAGACGCCGGAGACCCAGTACTTC.

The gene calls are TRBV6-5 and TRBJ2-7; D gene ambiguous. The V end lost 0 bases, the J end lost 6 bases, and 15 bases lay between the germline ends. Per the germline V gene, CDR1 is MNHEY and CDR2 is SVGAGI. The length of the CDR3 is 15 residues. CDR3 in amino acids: CASSYSISGNGEQYF. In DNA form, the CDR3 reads TGTGCCAGCAGTTACTCCATCTCCGGTAATGGCGAGCAGTACTTC.

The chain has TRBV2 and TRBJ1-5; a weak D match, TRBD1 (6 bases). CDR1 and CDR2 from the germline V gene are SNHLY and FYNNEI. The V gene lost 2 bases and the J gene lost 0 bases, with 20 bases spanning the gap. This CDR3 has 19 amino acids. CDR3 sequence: CASSEIGDTAPASNQPQHF. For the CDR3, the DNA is TGTGCCAGCAGTGAAATCGGGGACACCGCCCCAGCTAGCAATCAGCCCCAGCATTTT.

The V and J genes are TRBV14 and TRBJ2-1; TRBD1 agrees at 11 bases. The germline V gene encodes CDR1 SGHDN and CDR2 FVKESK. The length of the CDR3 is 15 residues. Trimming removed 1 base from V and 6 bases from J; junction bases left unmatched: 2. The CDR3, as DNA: TGTGCCAGCAGCCAAGCCGGGACAGGGGGCAATGAGCAGTTCTTC. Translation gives CASSQAGTGGNEQFF.

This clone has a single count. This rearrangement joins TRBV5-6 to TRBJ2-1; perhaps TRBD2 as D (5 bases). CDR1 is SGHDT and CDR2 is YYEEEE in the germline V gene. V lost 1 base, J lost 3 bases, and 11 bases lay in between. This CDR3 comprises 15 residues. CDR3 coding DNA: TGTGCCAGCAGCTTGCCGGGGTATGGCTACAATGAGCAGTTCTTC. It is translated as CASSLPGYGYNEQFF.

CDR3 coding DNA: TGTGCCAGCAGCTTGGTAGGGACTCTTAGCAATCAGCCCCAGCATTTT. As protein: CASSLVGTLSNQPQHF. V gene TRBV5-5 combines with J gene TRBJ1-5; tentatively, D is TRBD1 (5 bases). V lost 0 bases and J lost 0, with 10 bases in between. Per germline, CDR1 SGHKS and CDR2 YYEKEE (reference sequence). The CDR3 has 16 residues.

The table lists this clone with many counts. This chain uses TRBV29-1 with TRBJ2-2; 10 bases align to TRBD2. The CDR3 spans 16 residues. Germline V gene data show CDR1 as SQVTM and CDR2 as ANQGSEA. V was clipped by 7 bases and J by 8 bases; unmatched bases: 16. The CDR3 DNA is TGCAGCGCCCGACTCGGGACTAGCGTTTCCAAGGGGGAGCTGTTTTTT. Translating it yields CSARLGTSVSKGELFF.

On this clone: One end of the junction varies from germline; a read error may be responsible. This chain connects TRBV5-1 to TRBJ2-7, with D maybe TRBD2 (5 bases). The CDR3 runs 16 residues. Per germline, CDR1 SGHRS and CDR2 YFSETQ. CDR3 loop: CAGSARGRGGSYEQYF. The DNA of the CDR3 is TGCGCCGGCAGCGCCAGAGGGCGCGGTGGCTCATACGAGCAGTACTTC.

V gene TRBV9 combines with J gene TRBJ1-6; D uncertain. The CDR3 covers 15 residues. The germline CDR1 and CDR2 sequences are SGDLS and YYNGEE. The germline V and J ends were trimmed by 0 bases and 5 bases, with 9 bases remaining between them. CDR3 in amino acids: CASSVVDGDNSPLHF. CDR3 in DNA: TGTGCCAGCAGCGTAGTAGACGGGGATAATTCACCCCTCCACTTT.

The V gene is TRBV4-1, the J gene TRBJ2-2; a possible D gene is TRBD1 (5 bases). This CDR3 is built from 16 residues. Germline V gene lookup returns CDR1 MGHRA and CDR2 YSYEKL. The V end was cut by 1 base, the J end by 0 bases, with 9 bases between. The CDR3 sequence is CASSQVRVANTGELFF. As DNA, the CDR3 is TGCGCCAGCAGCCAAGTCAGGGTCGCGAACACCGGGGAGCTGTTTTTT.

CDR3 sequence (DNA): TGTGCCAGCAGCGGCATTTCAGGGAGGGAAGGGCACATTCAGTACTTC. This codes for CASSGISGREGHIQYF. The chain links TRBV9 to TRBJ2-4; TRBD2 matches at 7 bases. V lost 3 bases, J lost 8 bases, and 14 bases stayed unmatched. CDR1 is SGDLS and CDR2 is YYNGEE in the germline V gene. This CDR3 is built from 16 residues.

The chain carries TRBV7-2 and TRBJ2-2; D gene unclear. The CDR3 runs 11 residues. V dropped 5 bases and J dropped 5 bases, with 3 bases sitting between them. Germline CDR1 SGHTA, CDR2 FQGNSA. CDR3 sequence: CASSHTGELFF. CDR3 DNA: TGTGCCAGCAGCCATACCGGGGAGCTGTTTTTT.

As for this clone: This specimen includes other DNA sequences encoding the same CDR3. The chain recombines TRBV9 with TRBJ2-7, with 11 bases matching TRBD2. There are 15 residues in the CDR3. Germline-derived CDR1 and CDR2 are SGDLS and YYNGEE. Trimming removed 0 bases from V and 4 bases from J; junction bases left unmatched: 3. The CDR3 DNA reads TGTGCCAGCAGCGTAGGAACTAGCGGGAGTTACGAGCAGTACTTC. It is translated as CASSVGTSGSYEQYF.

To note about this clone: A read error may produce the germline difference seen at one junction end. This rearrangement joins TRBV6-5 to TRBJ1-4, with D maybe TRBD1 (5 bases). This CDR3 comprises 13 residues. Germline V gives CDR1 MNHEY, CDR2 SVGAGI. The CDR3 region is CASKSAGGEKLLF. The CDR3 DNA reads TGTGCCAGCAAGTCCGCTGGAGGGGAAAAACTGCTTTTT.

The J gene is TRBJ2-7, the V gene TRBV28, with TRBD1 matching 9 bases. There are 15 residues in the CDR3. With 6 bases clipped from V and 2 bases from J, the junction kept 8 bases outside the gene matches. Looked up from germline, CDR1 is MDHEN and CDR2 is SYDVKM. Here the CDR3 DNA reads TGTGCCAGCAGATCCCAGGACAGGGGCGCCTACGAGCAGTACTTC. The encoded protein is CASRSQDRGAYEQYF.

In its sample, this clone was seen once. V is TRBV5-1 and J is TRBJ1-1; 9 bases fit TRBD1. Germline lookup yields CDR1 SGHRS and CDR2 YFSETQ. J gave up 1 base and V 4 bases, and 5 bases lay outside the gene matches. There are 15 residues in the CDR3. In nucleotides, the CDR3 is TGCGCCAGCAGCAGGGGACAGGGACGGAACACTGAAGCTTTCTTT. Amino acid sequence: CASSRGQGRNTEAFF.

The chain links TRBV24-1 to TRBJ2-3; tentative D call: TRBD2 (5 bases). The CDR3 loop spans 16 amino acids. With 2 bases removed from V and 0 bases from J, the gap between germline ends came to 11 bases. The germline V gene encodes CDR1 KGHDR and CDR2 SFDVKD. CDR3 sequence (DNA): TGTGCCACCAGTGATTCTAAGCGGCGAAGCACAGATACGCAGTATTTT. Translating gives CATSDSKRRSTDTQYF.

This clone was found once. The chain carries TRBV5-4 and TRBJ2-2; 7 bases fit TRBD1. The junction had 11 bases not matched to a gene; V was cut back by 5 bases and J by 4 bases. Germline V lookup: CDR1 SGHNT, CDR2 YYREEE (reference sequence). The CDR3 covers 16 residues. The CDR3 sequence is CASSKPGQSFTGELFF. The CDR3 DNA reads TGTGCCAGCAGTAAGCCGGGACAGAGTTTCACCGGGGAGCTGTTTTTT. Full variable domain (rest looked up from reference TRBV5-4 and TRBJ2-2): ETGVTQSPTHLIKTRGQQVTLRCSSQSGHNTVSWYQQALGQGPQFIFQYYREEENGRGNFPPRFSGLQFPNYSSELNVNALELDDSALYLCASSKPGQSFTGELFFGEGSRLTVL.

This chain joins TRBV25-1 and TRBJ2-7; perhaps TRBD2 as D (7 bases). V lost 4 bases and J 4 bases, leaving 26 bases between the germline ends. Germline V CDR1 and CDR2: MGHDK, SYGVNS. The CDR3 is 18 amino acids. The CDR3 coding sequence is TGTGCCAGCAGTGCCGAGATACAGGGCGGGAGTGGCGAGTACGAGCAGTACTTC. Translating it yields CASSAEIQGGSGEYEQYF.

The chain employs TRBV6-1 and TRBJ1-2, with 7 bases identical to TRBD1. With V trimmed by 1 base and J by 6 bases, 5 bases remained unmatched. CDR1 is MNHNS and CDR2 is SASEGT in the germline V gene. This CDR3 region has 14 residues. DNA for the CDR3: TGTGCCAGCAGTGAAGTTCAGGGGGGACATGGCTACACCTTC. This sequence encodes CASSEVQGGHGYTF.

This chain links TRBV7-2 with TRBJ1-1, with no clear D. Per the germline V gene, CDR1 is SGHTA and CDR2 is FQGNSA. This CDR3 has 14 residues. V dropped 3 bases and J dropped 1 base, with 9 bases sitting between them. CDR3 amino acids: CASSFLAGNTEAFF. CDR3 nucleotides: TGTGCCAGCAGCTTCCTTGCGGGGAACACTGAAGCTTTCTTT.

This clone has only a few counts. In nucleotides, the CDR3 is TGTGCCAGCAGCCGTATGGGGGGGAATCAGCCCCAGCATTTT. Protein sequence: CASSRMGGNQPQHF. V usage is TRBV6-2 or TRBV6-3 and J usage is TRBJ1-5, with D perhaps TRBD1 (5 bases). This CDR3 contains 14 residues. V lost 6 bases and J 4 bases, leaving 13 bases between the germline ends. Germline CDR1 is MNHEY and CDR2 is SVGEGT.

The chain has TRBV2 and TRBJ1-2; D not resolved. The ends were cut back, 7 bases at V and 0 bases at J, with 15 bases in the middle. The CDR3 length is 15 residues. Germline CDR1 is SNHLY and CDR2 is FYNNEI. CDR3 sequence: CASKKDSFANYGYTF. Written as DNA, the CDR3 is TGTGCCAGCAAAAAGGACTCCTTCGCTAACTATGGCTACACCTTC. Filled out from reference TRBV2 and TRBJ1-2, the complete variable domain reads EPEVTQTPSHQVTQMGQEVILRCVPISNHLYFYWYRQILGQKVEFLVSFYNNEISEKSEIFDDQFSVERPDGSNFTLKIRSTKLEDSAMYFCASKKDSFANYGYTFGSGTRLTVV.

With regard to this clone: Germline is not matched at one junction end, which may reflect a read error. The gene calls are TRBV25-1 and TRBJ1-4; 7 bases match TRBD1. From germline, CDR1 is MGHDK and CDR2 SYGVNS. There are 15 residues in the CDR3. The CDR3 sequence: CASSVGTASNEKLLF. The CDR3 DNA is TGTGCCAGCAGTGTCGGGACAGCATCTAATGAAAAACTGCTTTTT.

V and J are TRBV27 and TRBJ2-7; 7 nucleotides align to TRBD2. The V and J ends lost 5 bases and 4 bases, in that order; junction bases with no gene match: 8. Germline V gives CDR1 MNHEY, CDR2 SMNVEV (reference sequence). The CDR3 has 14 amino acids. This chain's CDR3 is CASSVGGGRYEQYF. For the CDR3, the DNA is TGTGCCAGCAGTGTAGGTGGCGGGAGATACGAGCAGTACTTC.

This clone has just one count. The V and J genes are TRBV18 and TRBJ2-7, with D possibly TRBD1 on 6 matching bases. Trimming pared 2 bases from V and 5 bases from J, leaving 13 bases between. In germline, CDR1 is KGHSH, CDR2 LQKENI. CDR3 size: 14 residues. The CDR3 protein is CASSPLNRANEQYF. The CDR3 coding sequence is TGTGCCAGCTCACCATTAAACAGGGCGAACGAGCAGTACTTC.

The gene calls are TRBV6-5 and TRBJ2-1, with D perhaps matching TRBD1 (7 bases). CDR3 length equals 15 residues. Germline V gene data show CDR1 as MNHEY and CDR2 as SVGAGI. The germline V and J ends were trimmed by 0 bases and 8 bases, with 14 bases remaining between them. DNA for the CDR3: TGTGCCAGCAGTTACTCCGCAGGGGGGTGGTATGAGCAGTTCTTC. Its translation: CASSYSAGGWYEQFF.

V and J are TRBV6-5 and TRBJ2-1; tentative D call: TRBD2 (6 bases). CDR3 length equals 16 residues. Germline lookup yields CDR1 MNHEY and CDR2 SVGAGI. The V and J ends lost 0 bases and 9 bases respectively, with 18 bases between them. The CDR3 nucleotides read TGTGCCAGCAGTTACTCGGGCGGGGCCAGCCTGGGTGAGCAGTTCTTC. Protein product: CASSYSGGASLGEQFF.

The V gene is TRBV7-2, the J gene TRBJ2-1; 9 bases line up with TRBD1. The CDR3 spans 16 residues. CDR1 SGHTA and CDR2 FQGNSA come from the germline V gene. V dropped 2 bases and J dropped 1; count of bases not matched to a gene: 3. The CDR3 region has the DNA TGTGCCAGCAGCTTATACGGACAGGGGTCCTACAATGAGCAGTTCTTC. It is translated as CASSLYGQGSYNEQFF.